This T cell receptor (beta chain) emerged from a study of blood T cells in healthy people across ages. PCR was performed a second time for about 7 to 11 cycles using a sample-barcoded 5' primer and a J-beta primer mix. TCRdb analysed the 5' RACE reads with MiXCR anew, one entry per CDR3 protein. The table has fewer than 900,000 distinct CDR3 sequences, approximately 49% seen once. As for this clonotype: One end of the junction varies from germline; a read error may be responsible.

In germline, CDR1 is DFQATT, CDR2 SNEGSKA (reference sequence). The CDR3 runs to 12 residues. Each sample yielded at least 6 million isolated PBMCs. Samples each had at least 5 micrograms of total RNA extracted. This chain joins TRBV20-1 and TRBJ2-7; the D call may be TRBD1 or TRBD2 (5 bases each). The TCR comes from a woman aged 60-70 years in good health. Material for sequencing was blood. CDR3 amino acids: CRAYRDGDEQYF. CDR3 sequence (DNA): TGCCGTGCTTACCGGGACGGCGACGAGCAGTACTTC.